This T cell receptor beta chain was identified in a study of CD8 T cells in Susac syndrome (dated by TCRdb to between 2018 and 2021). For the wider study: Whether CD8+ T cell activation and differentiation in Susac syndrome was antigen driven was tested using repertoire sequencing. Overall study results and their limits: The TCR sequencing and HLA analysis was acknowledged to have included a relatively small number of individuals.

RNA was extracted using the RNeasy kit, and about 0.45 to 1 ug of the RNA was reverse transcribed with random hexamers. The immunoSEQ multiplex PCR assay, which covers 54 Vbeta and 13 Jbeta segments, was used to amplify TCR beta CDR3 regions. To correct PCR amplification bias, a synthetic template baseline was used for both primer optimization and computational correction. As for the original processing: Reads were annotated to V, D and J genes per IMGT and analyzed with immunoSEQ Analyzer, keeping only productive sequences. Clonality was computed as one minus Shannon entropy normalized by log2 of the number of productive unique sequences. Public and private clones were assessed among the 100 most prevalent clones of each patient and control. Clones were defined as Susac-specific when absent from the healthy and MS cohorts, from about 1,100 published viral clones and from other ImmuneACCESS disease sequences. TCRdb passed the public sequencing reads through fastp at Q25 and MiXCR, retaining productive beta sequences. Merged by CDR3 protein, the rows form single entries marked with the most common genes and DNA. Clone size and V and J calls follow TCRdb, not the original study. The table for this sample lists hundreds of thousands of distinct CDR3 sequences; about 96% of them were counted only once. Roughly 0.09% of the sample rests with the top ten.

Spanning cysteine to phenylalanine, the CDR3 consists of 13 amino acids. Kept here is only the CDR3 DNA, which spans 39 bases and is read in frame from base 1. V was cut back by 6 bases and J by 0 bases, leaving a gap of 12 bases between them. CDR1 and CDR2, looked up from the germline V gene (reference sequence), are DFQATT and SNEGSKA. Of note for this clonotype: Its antigen target is currently unknown. Base qualities were left out, and no much larger clone turns up one base away.

High-throughput TCR beta sequencing profiled peripheral blood CD8+ and CD4+ T cells from healthy donors, Susac syndrome patients and multiple sclerosis patients. Multiple sclerosis controls were treatment-naive patients with stable or active relapsing-remitting disease fulfilling revised McDonald criteria. CD8+ TEMRA cells were enriched by FACS, while bulk CD8+ and CD4+ T cells were purified by magnetic negative isolation. Blood was drawn into EDTA tubes, processed within 24 hours, and PBMCs were isolated by density gradient centrifugation. PBMCs intended for TCR sequencing were cryopreserved in liquid nitrogen and thawed later in a water bath at 37 degrees C. Purity of sorted or isolated CD4+, CD8+ and CD8+ TEMRA cells was at least 90%.

The TCR comes from a human donor with multiple sclerosis. This receptor chain uses TRBV20-1 and TRBJ2-7; too little of a D gene remains to name it. Sequencing was performed on CD4+ T cells from PBMCs. The CDR3 corresponds to CSATAPSSYEQYF. The nucleotide sequence is TGCAGTGCAACGGCCCCCAGCTCCTACGAGCAGTACTTC.